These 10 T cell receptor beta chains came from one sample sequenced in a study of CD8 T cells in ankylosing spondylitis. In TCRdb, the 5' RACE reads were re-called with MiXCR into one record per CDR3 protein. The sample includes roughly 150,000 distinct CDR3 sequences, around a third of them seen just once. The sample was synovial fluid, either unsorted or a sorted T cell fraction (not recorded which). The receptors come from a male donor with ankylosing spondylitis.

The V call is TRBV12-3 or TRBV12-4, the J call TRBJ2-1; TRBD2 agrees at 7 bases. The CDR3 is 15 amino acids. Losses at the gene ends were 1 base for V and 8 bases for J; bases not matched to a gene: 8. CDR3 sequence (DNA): TGTGCCAGCAGTTTAGTAGGTTTGGCGGGGGATGAGCAGTTCTTC. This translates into CASSLVGLAGDEQFF.

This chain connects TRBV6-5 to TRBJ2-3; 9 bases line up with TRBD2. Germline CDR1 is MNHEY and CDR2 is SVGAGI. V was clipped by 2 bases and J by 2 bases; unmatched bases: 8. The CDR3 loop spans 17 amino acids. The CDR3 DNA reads TGTGCCAGCAGTTACGCCACTAGCGGGCGACCCACAGATACGCAGTATTTT. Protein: CASSYATSGRPTDTQYF.

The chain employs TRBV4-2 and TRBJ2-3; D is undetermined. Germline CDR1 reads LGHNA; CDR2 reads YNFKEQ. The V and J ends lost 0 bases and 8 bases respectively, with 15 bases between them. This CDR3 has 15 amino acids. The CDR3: CASSQDVGLTITQYF. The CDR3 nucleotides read TGTGCCAGCAGCCAAGATGTTGGGCTGACAATTACGCAGTATTTT.

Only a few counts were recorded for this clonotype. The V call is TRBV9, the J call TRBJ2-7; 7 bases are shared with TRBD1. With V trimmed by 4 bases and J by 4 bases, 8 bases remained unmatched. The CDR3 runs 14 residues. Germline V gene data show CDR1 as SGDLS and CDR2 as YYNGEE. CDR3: CASSTDREPYEQYF. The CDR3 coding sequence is TGTGCCAGCAGCACAGACAGGGAGCCTTACGAGCAGTACTTC. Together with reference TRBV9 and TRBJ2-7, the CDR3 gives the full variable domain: DSGVTQTPKHLITATGQRVTLRCSPRSGDLSVYWYQQSLDQGLQFLIQYYNGEERAKGNILERFSAQQFPDLHSELNLSSLELGDSALYFCASSTDREPYEQYFGPGTRLTVT.

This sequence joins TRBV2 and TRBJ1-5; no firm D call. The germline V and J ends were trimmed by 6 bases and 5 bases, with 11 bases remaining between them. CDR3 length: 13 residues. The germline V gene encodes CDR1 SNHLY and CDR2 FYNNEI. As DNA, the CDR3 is TGTGCCAGCAGACAACAGATCGATCAGCCCCAGCATTTT. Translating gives CASRQQIDQPQHF.

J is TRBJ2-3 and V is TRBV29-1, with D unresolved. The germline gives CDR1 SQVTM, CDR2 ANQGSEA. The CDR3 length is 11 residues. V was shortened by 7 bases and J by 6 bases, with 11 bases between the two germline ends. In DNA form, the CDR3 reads TGCAGCGCAGAACTGCATGATACGCAGTATTTT. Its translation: CSAELHDTQYF.

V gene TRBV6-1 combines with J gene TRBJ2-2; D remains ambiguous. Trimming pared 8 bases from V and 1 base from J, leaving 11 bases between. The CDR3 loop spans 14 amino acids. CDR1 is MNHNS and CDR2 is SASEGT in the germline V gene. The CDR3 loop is CASRLLLNTGELFF. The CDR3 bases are TGTGCCAGCCGACTTCTCCTGAACACCGGGGAGCTGTTTTTT.

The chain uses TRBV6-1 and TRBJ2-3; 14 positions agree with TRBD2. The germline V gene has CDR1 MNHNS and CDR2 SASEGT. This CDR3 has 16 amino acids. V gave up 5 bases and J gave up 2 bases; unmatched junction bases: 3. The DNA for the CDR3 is TGTGCCAGCAGTAGGACTAGCGGGGGGTCCACAGATACGCAGTATTTT. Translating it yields CASSRTSGGSTDTQYF.

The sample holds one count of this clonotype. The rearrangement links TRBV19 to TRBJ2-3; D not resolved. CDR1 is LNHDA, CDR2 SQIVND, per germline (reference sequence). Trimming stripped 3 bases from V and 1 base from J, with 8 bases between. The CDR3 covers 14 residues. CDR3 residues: CASSIFFGTDTQYF. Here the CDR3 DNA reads TGTGCCAGTAGTATTTTTTTTGGCACAGATACGCAGTATTTT. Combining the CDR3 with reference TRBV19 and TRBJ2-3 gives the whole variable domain DGGITQSPKYLFRKEGQNVTLSCEQNLNHDAMYWYRQDPGQGLRLIYYSQIVNDFQKGDIAEGYSVSREKKESFPLTVTSAQKNPTAFYLCASSIFFGTDTQYFGPGTRLTVL.

The CDR3 DNA reads TGCGCCAGCAGCTTGGGTTGGAACACTGAAGCTTTCTTT. Translated: CASSLGWNTEAFF. This rearrangement joins TRBV5-1 to TRBJ1-1, with D unresolved. Per the germline V gene, CDR1 is SGHRS and CDR2 is YFSETQ. The CDR3 loop spans 13 amino acids. Deletions cut 0 bases from V and 1 base from J, with 4 bases between.